A single sample is the source of the 10 T cell receptor beta chains below, sequenced in a study of cytomegalovirus exposure and HLA in healthy donors. The study ran its PCR with 60 Vbeta and 13 Jbeta primers. Some clones are missing from TCRdb's copy, which holds only in-frame ones; the method was immunoSEQ multiplex PCR. Among 200,000 or so clones listed, around four fifths were seen once. Source material: PBMCs. The receptors here all came from a woman between 45 and 65 years old in good health and CMV-seropositive.

V usage is TRBV4-1 and J usage is TRBJ2-7; D ambiguous. Trimming took 1 base from V and 4 from J, leaving 17 bases between them. This CDR3 contains 16 residues. Germline V gene data show CDR1 as MGHRA and CDR2 as YSYEKL. The CDR3 nucleotides are TGCGCCAGCAGCCAAGTTTCTTTCCCGTCGGAGTACGAGCAGTACTTC. Protein product: CASSQVSFPSEYEQYF.

The chain has TRBV20-1 and TRBJ1-5, with D possibly TRBD1 on 5 matching bases. Germline loops: CDR1 DFQATT, CDR2 SNEGSKA (reference sequence). Trimming pared 8 bases from V and 7 bases from J, leaving 12 bases between. This CDR3 region has 11 residues. CDR3: CSPRGYQPQHF. CDR3 in DNA: TGCAGTCCCCGGGGGTACCAGCCCCAGCATTTT.

V and J are TRBV5-1 and TRBJ2-7, with 10 nucleotides matching TRBD1. Trimming took 5 bases from V and 5 from J; bases not matched to a gene: 7. The CDR3 contains 14 residues. Germline V gives CDR1 SGHRS, CDR2 YFSETQ. In DNA, the CDR3 is TGCGCCAGCAGTAAGGGACAGGGGTATGACGAGCAGTACTTC. This translates into CASSKGQGYDEQYF. Together with reference TRBV5-1 and TRBJ2-7, the CDR3 gives the full variable domain: KAGVTQTPRYLIKTRGQQVTLSCSPISGHRSVSWYQQTPGQGLQFLFEYFSETQRNKGNFPGRFSGRQFSNSRSEMNVSTLELGDSALYLCASSKGQGYDEQYFGPGTRLTVT.

This chain joins TRBV6-5 and TRBJ2-5; 10 bases are shared with TRBD1. V gave up 6 bases and J gave up 6 bases; unmatched junction bases: 10. The germline CDR1 and CDR2 sequences are MNHEY and SVGAGI. The CDR3 is 15 amino acids. CDR3 coding DNA: TGTGCCAGCAGCCGCCCGGGACAGGGGTTACAGACCCAGTACTTC. Protein sequence: CASSRPGQGLQTQYF.

This rearrangement joins TRBV6-1 to TRBJ2-5; 8 bases match TRBD2. The CDR3 sequence is 14 residues long. The trim removed 5 bases at V and 5 bases at J, leaving 7 bases unmatched. Germline V gives CDR1 MNHNS, CDR2 SASEGT. The chain's CDR3 is CASSHGGVGETQYF. The CDR3 nucleotides read TGTGCCAGCAGTCACGGGGGGGTTGGCGAGACCCAGTACTTC.

The V and J genes are TRBV6-1 and TRBJ2-7; perhaps TRBD1 as D (6 bases). The V end was cut by 7 bases, the J end by 0 bases, with 10 bases between. This CDR3 region has 13 residues. In germline, CDR1 is MNHNS, CDR2 SASEGT. The CDR3 protein is CASTRGSSYEQYF. CDR3 in DNA: TGTGCCAGCACAAGGGGGAGCTCCTACGAGCAGTACTTC.

In this sample, this clone turned up once. This sequence joins TRBV6-6 and TRBJ1-1; 8 nucleotides agree with TRBD1. There are 15 residues in the CDR3. With V trimmed by 6 bases and J by 1 base, 7 bases remained unmatched. CDR1 is MNHNY and CDR2 is SVGAGI in the germline V gene (reference sequence). The chain's CDR3 is CASRKGQGSNTEAFF. The CDR3 nucleotides read TGTGCCAGCAGAAAAGGACAGGGATCGAACACTGAAGCTTTCTTT.

The DNA of the CDR3 is TGTGCCAGCAGTGAAGAGACAGGTTACAATGAGCAGTTCTTC. Its protein product is CASSEETGYNEQFF. The chain joins TRBV2 to TRBJ2-1; weak D call: TRBD1 (6 bases). Germline V CDR1 and CDR2: SNHLY, FYNNEI. The length of the CDR3 is 14 residues. V lost 1 base to trimming and J lost 4 bases, with 8 bases between them.

The chain is built from TRBV6-1 and TRBJ1-6; 10 bases fit TRBD1. The CDR3 is 15 amino acids. The V and J ends lost 5 bases and 8 bases, in that order; junction bases with no gene match: 6. CDR1 and CDR2 (germline): MNHNS, SASEGT. CDR3 DNA sequence: TGTGCCAGCAGTTCGGGACAGGGGACCGATTCACCCCTCCACTTT. Translation: CASSSGQGTDSPLHF.

The chain combines TRBV5-1 with TRBJ2-3, with 9 positions matching TRBD1. The V gene's germline CDR1 is SGHRS and CDR2 YFSETQ. J gave up 4 bases and V 6 bases, and 12 bases lay outside the gene matches. The CDR3 consists of 16 residues. The DNA of the CDR3 is TGCGCCAGCACCCCCGAACTGACAGGGGGGGCAGATACGCAGTATTTT. Its translation is CASTPELTGGADTQYF. The whole variable domain, remainder taken from reference TRBV5-1 and TRBJ2-3, is KAGVTQTPRYLIKTRGQQVTLSCSPISGHRSVSWYQQTPGQGLQFLFEYFSETQRNKGNFPGRFSGRQFSNSRSEMNVSTLELGDSALYLCASTPELTGGADTQYFGPGTRLTVL.